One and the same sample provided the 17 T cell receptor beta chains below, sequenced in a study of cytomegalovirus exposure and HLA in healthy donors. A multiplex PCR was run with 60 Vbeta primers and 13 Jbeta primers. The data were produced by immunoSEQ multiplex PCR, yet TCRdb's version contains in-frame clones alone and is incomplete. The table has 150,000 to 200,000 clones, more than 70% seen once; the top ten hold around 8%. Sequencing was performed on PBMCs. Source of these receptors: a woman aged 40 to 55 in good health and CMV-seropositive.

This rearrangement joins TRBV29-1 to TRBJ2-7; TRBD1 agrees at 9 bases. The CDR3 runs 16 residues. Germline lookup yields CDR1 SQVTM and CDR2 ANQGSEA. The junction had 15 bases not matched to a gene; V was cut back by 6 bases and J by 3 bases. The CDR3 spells CSVEGLRDRVSYEQYF. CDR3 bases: TGCAGCGTAGAGGGGCTCCGGGACAGGGTAAGCTACGAGCAGTACTTC.

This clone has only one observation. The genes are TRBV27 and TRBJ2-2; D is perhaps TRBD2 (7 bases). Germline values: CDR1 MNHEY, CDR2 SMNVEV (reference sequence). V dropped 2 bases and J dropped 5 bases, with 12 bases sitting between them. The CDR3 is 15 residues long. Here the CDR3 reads CASSLGGALTGELFF. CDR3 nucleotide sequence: TGTGCCAGCAGTTTAGGGGGGGCGCTTACCGGGGAGCTGTTTTTT.

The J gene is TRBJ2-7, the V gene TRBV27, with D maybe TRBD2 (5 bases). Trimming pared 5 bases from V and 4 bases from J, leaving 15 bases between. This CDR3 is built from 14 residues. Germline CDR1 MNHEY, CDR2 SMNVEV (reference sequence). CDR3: CASSPIPGVYEQYF. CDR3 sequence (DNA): TGTGCCAGCAGTCCCATCCCCGGGGTTTACGAGCAGTACTTC.

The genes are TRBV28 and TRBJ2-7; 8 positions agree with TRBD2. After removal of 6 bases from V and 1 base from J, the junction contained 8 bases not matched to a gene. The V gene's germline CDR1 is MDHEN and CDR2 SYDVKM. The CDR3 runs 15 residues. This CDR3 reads CASRKAGAVSYEQYF. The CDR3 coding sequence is TGTGCCAGCAGAAAAGCGGGAGCGGTATCCTACGAGCAGTACTTC.

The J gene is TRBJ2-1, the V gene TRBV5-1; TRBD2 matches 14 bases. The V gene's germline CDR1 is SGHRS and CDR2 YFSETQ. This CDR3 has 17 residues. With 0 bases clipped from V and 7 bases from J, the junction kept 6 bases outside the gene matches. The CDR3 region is CASSLAGLAGEGNEQFF. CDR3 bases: TGCGCCAGCAGCTTGGCGGGACTAGCGGGAGAGGGAAATGAGCAGTTCTTC.

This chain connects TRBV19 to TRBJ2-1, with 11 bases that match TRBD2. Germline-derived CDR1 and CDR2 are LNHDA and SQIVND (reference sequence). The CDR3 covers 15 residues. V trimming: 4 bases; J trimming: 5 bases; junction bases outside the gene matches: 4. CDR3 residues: CASSRTSGWDNEQFF. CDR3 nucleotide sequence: TGTGCCAGTAGTAGGACTAGCGGGTGGGACAATGAGCAGTTCTTC. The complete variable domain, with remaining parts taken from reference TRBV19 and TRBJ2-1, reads DGGITQSPKYLFRKEGQNVTLSCEQNLNHDAMYWYRQDPGQGLRLIYYSQIVNDFQKGDIAEGYSVSREKKESFPLTVTSAQKNPTAFYLCASSRTSGWDNEQFFGPGTRLTVL.

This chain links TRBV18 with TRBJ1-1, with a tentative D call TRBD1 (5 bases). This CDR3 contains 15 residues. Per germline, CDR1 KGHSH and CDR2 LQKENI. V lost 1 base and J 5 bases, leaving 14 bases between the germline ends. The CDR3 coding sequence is TGTGCCAGCTCACCACTTAAGGGGTTTTGGACTGAAGCTTTCTTT. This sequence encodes CASSPLKGFWTEAFF.

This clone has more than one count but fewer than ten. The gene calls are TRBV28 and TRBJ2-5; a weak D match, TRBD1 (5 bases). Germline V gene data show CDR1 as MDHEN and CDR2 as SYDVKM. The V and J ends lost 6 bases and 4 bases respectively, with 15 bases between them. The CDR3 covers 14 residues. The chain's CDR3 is CASRQRSGLETQYF. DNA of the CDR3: TGTGCCAGCAGACAAAGGTCAGGGTTAGAGACCCAGTACTTC.

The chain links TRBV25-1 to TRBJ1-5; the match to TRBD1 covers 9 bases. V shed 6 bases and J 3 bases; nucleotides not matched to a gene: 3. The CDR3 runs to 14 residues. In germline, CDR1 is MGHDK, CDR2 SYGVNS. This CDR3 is CASRGQGDNQPQHF. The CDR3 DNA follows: TGTGCCAGCAGGGGACAGGGCGACAATCAGCCCCAGCATTTT. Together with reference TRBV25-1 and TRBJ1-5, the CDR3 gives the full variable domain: EADIYQTPRYLVIGTGKKITLECSQTMGHDKMYWYQQDPGMELHLIHYSYGVNSTEKGDLSSESTVSRIRTEHFPLTLESARPSHTSQYLCASRGQGDNQPQHFGDGTRLSIL.

In DNA, the CDR3 is TGTGCCAGTAGTGCTGACAGGGTACAGTACTTC. This gives the protein CASSADRVQYF. V is TRBV19 and J is TRBJ2-5, with 7 bases that match TRBD1. Germline V gene sequence: CDR1 LNHDA, CDR2 SQIVND (reference sequence). The CDR3 consists of 11 residues. The J segment lost 11 bases and the V segment lost 5 bases, leaving 5 bases of the junction unmatched.

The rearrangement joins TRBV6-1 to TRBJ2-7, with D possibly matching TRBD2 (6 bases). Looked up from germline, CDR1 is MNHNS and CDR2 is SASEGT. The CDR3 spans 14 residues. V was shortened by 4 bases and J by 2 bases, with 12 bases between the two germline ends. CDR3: CASSAGGVAYEQYF. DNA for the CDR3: TGTGCCAGCAGTGCCGGGGGAGTCGCCTACGAGCAGTACTTC.

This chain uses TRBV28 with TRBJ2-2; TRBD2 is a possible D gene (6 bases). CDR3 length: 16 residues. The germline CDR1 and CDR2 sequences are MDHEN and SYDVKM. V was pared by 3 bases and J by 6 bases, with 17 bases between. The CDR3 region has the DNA TGTGCCAGCAGTTTGGTCCGGGGGATTCCGCCCGGGGAGCTGTTTTTT. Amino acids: CASSLVRGIPPGELFF.

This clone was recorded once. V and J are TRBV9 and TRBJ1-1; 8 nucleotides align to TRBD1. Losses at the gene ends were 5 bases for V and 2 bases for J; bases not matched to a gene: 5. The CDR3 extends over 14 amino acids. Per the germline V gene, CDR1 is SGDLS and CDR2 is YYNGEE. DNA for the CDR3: TGTGCCAGCAGTACAGGGGGGATCAACACTGAAGCTTTCTTT. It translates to CASSTGGINTEAFF. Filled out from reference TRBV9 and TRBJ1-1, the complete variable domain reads DSGVTQTPKHLITATGQRVTLRCSPRSGDLSVYWYQQSLDQGLQFLIQYYNGEERAKGNILERFSAQQFPDLHSELNLSSLELGDSALYFCASSTGGINTEAFFGQGTRLTVV.

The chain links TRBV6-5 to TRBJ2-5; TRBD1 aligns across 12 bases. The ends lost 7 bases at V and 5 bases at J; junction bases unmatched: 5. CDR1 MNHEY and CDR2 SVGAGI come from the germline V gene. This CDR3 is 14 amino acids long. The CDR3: CASIWDRGPETQYF. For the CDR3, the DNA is TGTGCCAGCATTTGGGACAGGGGGCCGGAGACCCAGTACTTC.

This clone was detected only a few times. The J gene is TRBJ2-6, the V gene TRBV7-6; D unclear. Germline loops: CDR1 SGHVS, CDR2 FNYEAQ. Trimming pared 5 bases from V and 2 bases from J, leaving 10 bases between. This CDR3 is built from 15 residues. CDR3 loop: CASSPGLAGANVLTF. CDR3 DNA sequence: TGTGCCAGCAGCCCAGGCCTGGCTGGGGCCAACGTCCTGACTTTC.

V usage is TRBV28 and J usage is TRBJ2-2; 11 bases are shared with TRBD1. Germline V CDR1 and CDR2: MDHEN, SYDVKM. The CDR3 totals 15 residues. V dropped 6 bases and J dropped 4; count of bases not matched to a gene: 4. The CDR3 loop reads CASSRDRGSTGELFF. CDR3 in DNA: TGTGCCAGCAGCCGGGACAGGGGGAGCACCGGGGAGCTGTTTTTT.

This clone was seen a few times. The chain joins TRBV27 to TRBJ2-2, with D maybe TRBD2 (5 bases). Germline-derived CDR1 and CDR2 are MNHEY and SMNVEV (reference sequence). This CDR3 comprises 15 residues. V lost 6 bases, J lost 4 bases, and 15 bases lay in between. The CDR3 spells CASSITSYGTGELFF. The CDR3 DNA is TGTGCCAGCAGCATAACTAGTTATGGCACCGGGGAGCTGTTTTTT.